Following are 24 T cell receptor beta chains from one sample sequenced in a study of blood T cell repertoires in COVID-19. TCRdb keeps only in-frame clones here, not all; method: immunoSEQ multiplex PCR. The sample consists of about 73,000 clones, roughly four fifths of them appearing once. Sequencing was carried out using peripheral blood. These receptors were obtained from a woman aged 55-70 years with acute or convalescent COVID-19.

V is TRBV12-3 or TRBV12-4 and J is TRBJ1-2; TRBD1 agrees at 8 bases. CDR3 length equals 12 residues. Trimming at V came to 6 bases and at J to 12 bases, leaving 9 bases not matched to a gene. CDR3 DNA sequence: TGTGCCAGCAGCCGCGGACAGGGAAGCGACACCTTC. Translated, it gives CASSRGQGSDTF.

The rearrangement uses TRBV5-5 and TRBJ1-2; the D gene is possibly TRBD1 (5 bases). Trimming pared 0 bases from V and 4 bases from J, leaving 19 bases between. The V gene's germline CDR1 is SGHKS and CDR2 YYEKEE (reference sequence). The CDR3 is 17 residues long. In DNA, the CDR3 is TGTGCCAGCAGCTTGGAGGGGCGACCAGGCCGTACCTATGGCTACACCTTC. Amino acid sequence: CASSLEGRPGRTYGYTF.

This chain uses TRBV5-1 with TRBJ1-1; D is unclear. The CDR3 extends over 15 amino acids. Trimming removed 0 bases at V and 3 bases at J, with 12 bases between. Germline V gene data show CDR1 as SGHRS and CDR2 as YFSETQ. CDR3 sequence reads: CASSLDDTVYTEAFF. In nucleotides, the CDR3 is TGCGCCAGCAGCTTGGACGACACGGTTTACACTGAAGCTTTCTTT.

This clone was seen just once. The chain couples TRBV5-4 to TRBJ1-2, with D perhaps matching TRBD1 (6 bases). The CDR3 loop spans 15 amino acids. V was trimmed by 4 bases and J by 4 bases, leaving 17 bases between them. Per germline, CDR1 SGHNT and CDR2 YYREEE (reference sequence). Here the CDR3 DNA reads TGTGCCAGCAGCGTAAAGGGGGGGGGCGGCTATGGCTACACCTTC. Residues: CASSVKGGGGYGYTF. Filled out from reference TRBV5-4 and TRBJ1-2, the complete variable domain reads ETGVTQSPTHLIKTRGQQVTLRCSSQSGHNTVSWYQQALGQGPQFIFQYYREEENGRGNFPPRFSGLQFPNYSSELNVNALELDDSALYLCASSVKGGGGYGYTFGSGTRLTVV.

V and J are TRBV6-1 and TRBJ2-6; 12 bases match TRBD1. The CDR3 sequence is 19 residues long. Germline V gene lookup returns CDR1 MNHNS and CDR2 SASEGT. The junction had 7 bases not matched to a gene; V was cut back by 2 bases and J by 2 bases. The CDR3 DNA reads TGTGCCAGCAGTGAATACGGGGACAGGGGGCCTGCTGGGGCCAACGTCCTGACTTTC. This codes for CASSEYGDRGPAGANVLTF.

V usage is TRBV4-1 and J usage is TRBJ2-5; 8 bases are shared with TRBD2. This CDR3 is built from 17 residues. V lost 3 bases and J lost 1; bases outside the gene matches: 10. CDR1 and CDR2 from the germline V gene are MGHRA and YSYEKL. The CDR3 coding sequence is TGCGCCAGCAGCCAGGCATTATCCGGGGGGGCCCAAGAGACCCAGTACTTC. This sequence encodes CASSQALSGGAQETQYF.

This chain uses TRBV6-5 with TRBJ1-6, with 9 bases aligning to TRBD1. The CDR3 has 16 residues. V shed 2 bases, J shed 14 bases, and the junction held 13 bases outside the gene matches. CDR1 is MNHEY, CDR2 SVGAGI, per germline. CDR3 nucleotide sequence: TGTGCCAGCAGTTACCTAGGACAGGGGACCTTTTTGGCCCTCCACTTT. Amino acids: CASSYLGQGTFLALHF.

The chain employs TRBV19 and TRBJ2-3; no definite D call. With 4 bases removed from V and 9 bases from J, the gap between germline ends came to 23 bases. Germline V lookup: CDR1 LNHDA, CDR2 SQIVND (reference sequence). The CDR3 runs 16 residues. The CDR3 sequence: CASSTHPSLLVDTQYF. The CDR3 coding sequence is TGTGCCAGTAGTACGCACCCATCTCTCCTAGTAGACACGCAGTATTTT.

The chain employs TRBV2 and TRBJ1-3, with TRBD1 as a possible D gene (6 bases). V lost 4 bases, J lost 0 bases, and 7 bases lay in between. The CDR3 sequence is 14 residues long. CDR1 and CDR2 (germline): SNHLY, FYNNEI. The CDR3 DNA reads TGTGCCAGCAGTGTGGACAGCTCTGGAAACACCATATATTTT. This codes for CASSVDSSGNTIYF.

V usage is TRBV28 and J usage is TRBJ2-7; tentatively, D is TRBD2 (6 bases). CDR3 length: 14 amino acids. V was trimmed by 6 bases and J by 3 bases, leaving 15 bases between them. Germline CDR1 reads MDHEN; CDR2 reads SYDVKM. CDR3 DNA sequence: TGTGCCAGCAGCATAGGACTACCGAACTACGAGCAGTACTTC. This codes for CASSIGLPNYEQYF.

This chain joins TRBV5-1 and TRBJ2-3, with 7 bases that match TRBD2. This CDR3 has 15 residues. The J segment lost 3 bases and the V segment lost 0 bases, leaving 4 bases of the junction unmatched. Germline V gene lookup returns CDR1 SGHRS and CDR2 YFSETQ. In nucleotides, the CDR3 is TGCGCCAGCAGCTTGGGGGGAGGGCCGACAGATACGCAGTATTTT. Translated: CASSLGGGPTDTQYF.

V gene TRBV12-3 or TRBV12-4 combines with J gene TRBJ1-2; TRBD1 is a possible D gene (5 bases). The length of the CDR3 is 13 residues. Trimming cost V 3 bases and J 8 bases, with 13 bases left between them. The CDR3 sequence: CASSFFGGEGYTF. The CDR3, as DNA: TGTGCCAGCAGTTTTTTCGGGGGAGAGGGCTACACCTTC.

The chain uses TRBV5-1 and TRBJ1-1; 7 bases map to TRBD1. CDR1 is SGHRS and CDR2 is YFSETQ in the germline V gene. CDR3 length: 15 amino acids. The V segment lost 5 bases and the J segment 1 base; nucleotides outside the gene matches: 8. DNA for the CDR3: TGCGCCAGCAGGTCTTGGGCAGGGGGGAACACTGAAGCTTTCTTT. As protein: CASRSWAGGNTEAFF.

The CDR3 DNA sequence: TGTGCCAGCAGCGTAGGGGAACTAGCGGGAAACTACAATGAGCAGTTCTTC. Its translation: CASSVGELAGNYNEQFF. This chain connects TRBV9 to TRBJ2-1; 10 bases fit TRBD2. V lost 0 bases, J lost 3 bases, and 6 bases stayed unmatched. Germline V gives CDR1 SGDLS, CDR2 YYNGEE. The CDR3 length is 17 residues.

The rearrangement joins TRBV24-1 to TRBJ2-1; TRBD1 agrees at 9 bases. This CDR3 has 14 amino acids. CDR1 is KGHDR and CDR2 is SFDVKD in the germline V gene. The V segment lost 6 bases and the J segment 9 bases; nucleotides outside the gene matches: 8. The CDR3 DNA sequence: TGTGCCACCAGTAGGACAGGGGAAGGGGGTGAGCAGTTCTTC. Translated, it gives CATSRTGEGGEQFF.

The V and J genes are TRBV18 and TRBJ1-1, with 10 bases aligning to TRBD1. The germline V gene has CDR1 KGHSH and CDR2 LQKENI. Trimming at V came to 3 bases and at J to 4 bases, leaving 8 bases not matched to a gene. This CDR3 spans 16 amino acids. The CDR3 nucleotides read TGTGCCAGCTCACCGAACCGACAGGGGGCGAGCACTGAAGCTTTCTTT. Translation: CASSPNRQGASTEAFF.

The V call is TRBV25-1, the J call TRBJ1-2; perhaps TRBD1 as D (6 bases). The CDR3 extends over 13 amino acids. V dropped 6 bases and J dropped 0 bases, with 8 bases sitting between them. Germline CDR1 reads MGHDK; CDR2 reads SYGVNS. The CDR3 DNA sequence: TGTGCCAGCAGGGACAGTGCTAACTATGGCTACACCTTC. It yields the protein CASRDSANYGYTF.

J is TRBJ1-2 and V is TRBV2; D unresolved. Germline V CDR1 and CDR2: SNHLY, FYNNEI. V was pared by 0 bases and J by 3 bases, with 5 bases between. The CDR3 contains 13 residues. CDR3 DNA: TGTGCCAGCAGTGAAGCCACAGACTATGGCTACACCTTC. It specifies CASSEATDYGYTF.

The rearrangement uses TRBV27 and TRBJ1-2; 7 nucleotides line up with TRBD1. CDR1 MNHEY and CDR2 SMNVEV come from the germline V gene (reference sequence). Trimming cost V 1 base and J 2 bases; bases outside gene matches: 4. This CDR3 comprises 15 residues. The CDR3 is CASSLFPGQNYGYTF. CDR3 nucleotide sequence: TGTGCCAGCAGTTTATTTCCGGGACAGAACTATGGCTACACCTTC.

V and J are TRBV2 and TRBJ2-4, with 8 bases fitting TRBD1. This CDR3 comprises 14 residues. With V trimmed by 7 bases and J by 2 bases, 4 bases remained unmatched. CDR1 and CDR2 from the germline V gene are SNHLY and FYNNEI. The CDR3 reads CASNTGGPKNIQYF. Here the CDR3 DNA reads TGTGCCAGCAACACAGGGGGACCCAAAAACATTCAGTACTTC.

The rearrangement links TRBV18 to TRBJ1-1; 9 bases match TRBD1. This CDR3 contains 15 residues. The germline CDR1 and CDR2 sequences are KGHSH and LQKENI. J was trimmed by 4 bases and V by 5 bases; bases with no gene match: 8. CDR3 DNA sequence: TGTGCCAGCTCATCTTCGACAGGGGGAAGCACTGAAGCTTTCTTT. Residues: CASSSSTGGSTEAFF.

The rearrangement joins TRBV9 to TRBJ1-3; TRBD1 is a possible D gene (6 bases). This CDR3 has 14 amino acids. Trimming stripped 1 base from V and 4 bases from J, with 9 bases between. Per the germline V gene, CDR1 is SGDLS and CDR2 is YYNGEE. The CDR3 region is CASSVQGSGNTIYF. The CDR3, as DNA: TGTGCCAGCAGCGTACAGGGGTCCGGAAACACCATATATTTT.

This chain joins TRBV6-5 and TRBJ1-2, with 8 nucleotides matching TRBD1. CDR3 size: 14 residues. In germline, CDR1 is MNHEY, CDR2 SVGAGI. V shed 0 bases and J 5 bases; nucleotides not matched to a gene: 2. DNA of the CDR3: TGTGCCAGCAGTTACTCGGGACAGGAATATGGCTACACCTTC. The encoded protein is CASSYSGQEYGYTF.

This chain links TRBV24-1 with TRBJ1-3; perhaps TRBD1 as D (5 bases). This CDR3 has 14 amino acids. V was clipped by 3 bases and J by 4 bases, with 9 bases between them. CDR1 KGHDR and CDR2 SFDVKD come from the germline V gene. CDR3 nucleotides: TGTGCCACCAGTGATCCCAGGGTAGGAAACACCATATATTTT. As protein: CATSDPRVGNTIYF.